The sequence of this T cell receptor (beta chain) was determined in a study of T cells after yellow fever vaccination (dated 2019 in TCRdb). With regard to the full study: Libraries from fractions with low cell numbers were prepared with the SMART-Seq v4 Ultra Low Input RNA kit. To follow T-cell clones before and after both primary and booster YFV17D yellow fever vaccination, bulk TCR alpha and beta repertoires underwent longitudinal sequencing. Two healthy male donors, one aged 18 to 29 and one aged 30 to 40 years, were included in the cohort. Blood was collected at multiple timepoints before and after primary and secondary immunization, and bulk PBMC replicates and cell subsets were isolated.

Reading the germline V gene (reference sequence) gives CDR1 DFQATT and CDR2 SNEGSKA. V loses 0 bases, J loses 1 base, and the germline ends lie 8 bases apart. The CDR3 covers 14 residues, taking in both the cysteine and the phenylalanine. The DNA shown is the 42-base CDR3, in frame from base 1. The treatment or condition label corresponds to: live attenuated yellow fever vaccine strain. At every blood-draw timepoint, two biological replicates of bulk PBMCs were collected. PBMCs were isolated from peripheral blood using a standard Ficoll-Paque protocol. TriZol was used to extract RNA from bulk PBMCs, CD4 and CD8 fractions, and dextramer-positive and dextramer-negative fractions. General study outcomes and caveats: Because the study included only a couple of donors, the extent to which the findings can be generalized is limited. Compared with the primary T-cell response, the secondary T-cell response was faster but weaker, reaching its peak on day 5 rather than on day 15. A small share of clonotypes was detected in both CD4 and CD8 compartments, with the overlap likely arising from convergent recombination. Computational filtering was needed because FACS-sorted repertoires could contain abundant contaminating clonotypes from the bulk population. Most clones expanded after primary vaccination (almost 97% of CD4 and 70% to 90% of CD8) were re-detected after the booster, suggesting that broad memory maintenance occurred.

TCR cDNA was synthesized by 5'RACE template switching, which introduced a universal primer site and unique molecular identifiers. cDNA synthesis was primed from both the TCR alpha and TCR beta constant segments. Two PCR steps were used to amplify libraries, with sample barcodes and sequencing adapters being added in the second step. Sequencing of libraries was performed on Illumina HiSeq 2500 (2x100 bp) or NovaSeq (2x150 bp). The paper's data handling went like this. Reads were demultiplexed and collapsed into UMI consensus sequences with MIGEC, and V(D)J alignment was performed with MiXCR. Vaccine-responding clonotypes were identified with edgeR using replicate PBMC samples, with FDR below 0.01 and a log2 fold change above 5 up to day 15 being required. Each bulk clonotype was labeled CD4 or CD8 based on which sequenced repertoire, CD4 or CD8, contained the clonotype at higher abundance. The public reads were run again by TCRdb, first through fastp at Q25 and then through MiXCR, and only productive beta chains were kept. Records with the same CDR3 protein are collapsed into one entry carrying the most frequent genes and DNA. The V and J calls follow TCRdb's processing rather than the paper's. In this sample the table shows around 360,000 distinct CDR3 sequences, around 10% of which occur a single time. The ten largest account for around 20% of the sample.

This clonotype appeared a few times. Its target antigen remains unknown. It has no much larger one-base neighbor in the sample; base qualities were not kept. The material was PBMCs, obtained on the day of the first yellow fever vaccination. This chain is built from TRBV20-1 and TRBJ2-3, with an unclear D gene assignment. The receptor was derived from a man between 18 and 35 years old who received the YFV17D yellow fever vaccine. This receptor carries the CDR3 CSARDWRRTDTQYF. DNA sequence: TGCAGTGCTAGAGATTGGCGTCGCACAGATACGCAGTATTTT.